The 22 T cell receptor beta chains below all came from one sample that was sequenced in a study of response to subunit inactivated influenza vaccine (dated by TCRdb to about 2018). The library came from RT-PCR. The sample was run on an Illumina HiSeq 2500. In TCRdb, the public reads were trimmed at Q25 with fastp and aligned with MiXCR, with productive beta chains retained. Entries are consolidated by CDR3 protein sequence, retaining the most common genes and DNA. The sample table records 550,000 to 800,000 distinct CDR3 sequences; more than 15% of these occur just once. The ten largest clones represent approximately 10% of the sample. The specimen comprised PBMCs from blood, sampled approximately 12 days after vaccination. These receptors came from a man aged 50 to 59 who received an inactivated influenza vaccine. Donor details come from another sample of the same person, matched by shared clones.

This clonotype has more than one count but fewer than ten. This chain connects TRBV12-3 or TRBV12-4 to TRBJ2-2; a weak D match, TRBD1 (5 bases). This CDR3 is built from 15 residues. Trimming removed 11 bases from V and 3 bases from J, with 19 bases in between. The CDR3 loop reads CAAGRASIDTGELFF. DNA for the CDR3: TGTGCCGCCGGCAGGGCCAGCATAGACACCGGGGAGCTGTTTTTT.

This clonotype was recorded at least ten times. The rearrangement uses TRBV29-1 and TRBJ1-1; the D is unclear. CDR1 SQVTM and CDR2 ANQGSEA come from the germline V gene. The CDR3 has 10 amino acids. CDR3 sequence (DNA): TGCAGTGTAGGGAACACTGAAGCTTTCTTT. Protein sequence: CSVGNTEAFF.

This clonotype has only a few counts. The chain uses TRBV10-3 and TRBJ2-4; either TRBD1 or TRBD2 may supply D (5 bases each). The germline V gene encodes CDR1 ENHRY and CDR2 SYGVKD. CDR3 size: 18 residues. V was cut by 10 bases and J by 0 bases, with 25 bases left in between. The CDR3 is CANPLRDGRHVAKNIQYF. In DNA form, the CDR3 reads TGTGCCAACCCTTTAAGGGACGGAAGGCACGTAGCCAAAAACATTCAGTACTTC.

Only a few counts were recorded for this clonotype. The V and J genes are TRBV20-1 and TRBJ2-3; 11 bases line up with TRBD2. With 6 bases clipped from V and 2 bases from J, the junction kept 7 bases outside the gene matches. There are 15 residues in the CDR3. CDR1 DFQATT and CDR2 SNEGSKA come from the germline V gene (reference sequence). CDR3 bases: TGCAGTGCAGGGGGTAGCGGGGGGGTCACAGATACGCAGTATTTT. Translating it yields CSAGGSGGVTDTQYF.

This clonotype was recorded many times. V is TRBV3-1 and J is TRBJ1-1; 7 bases line up with TRBD1. This CDR3 has 13 amino acids. Trimming took 3 bases from V and 8 from J; bases not matched to a gene: 6. In germline, CDR1 is LGHDT, CDR2 YNNKEL (reference sequence). CDR3 sequence reads: CASSQEGQSEAFF. CDR3 sequence (DNA): TGTGCCAGCAGCCAGGAGGGACAGTCAGAAGCTTTCTTT.

The rearrangement joins TRBV4-3 to TRBJ1-6; 7 nucleotides line up with TRBD1. V shed 0 bases and J 11 bases; nucleotides not matched to a gene: 7. The germline V gene has CDR1 LGHNA and CDR2 YSLEER. CDR3 length equals 15 residues. As DNA, the CDR3 is TGCGCCAGCAGCCAAGAGAACAGGGGTTTTCCACCCCTCCACTTT. It is translated as CASSQENRGFPPLHF.

The chain employs TRBV5-1 and TRBJ1-1; weak D call: TRBD1 (6 bases). Germline-derived CDR1 and CDR2 are SGHRS and YFSETQ. The CDR3 loop spans 15 amino acids. Deletions cut 0 bases from V and 2 bases from J, with 11 bases between. Here the CDR3 DNA reads TGCGCCAGCAGCTTGGAGGGACACAGAAACACTGAAGCTTTCTTT. Translating it yields CASSLEGHRNTEAFF.

This clonotype was counted a few times. The chain joins TRBV18 to TRBJ2-7; no definite D call. CDR3 size: 15 residues. Germline CDR1 reads KGHSH; CDR2 reads LQKENI. Trimming stripped 3 bases from V and 2 bases from J, with 14 bases between. CDR3 region: CASSPRSRVPYEQYF. The DNA for the CDR3 is TGTGCCAGCTCACCTCGGTCCAGAGTACCCTACGAGCAGTACTTC. Drawing the rest from reference TRBV18 and TRBJ2-7, the complete variable domain is NAGVMQNPRHLVRRRGQEARLRCSPMKGHSHVYWYRQLPEEGLKFMVYLQKENIIDESGMPKERFSAEFPKEGPSILRIQQVVRGDSAAYFCASSPRSRVPYEQYFGPGTRLTVT.

The chain has TRBV10-1 and TRBJ2-7; D is undetermined. Germline V gene lookup returns CDR1 WNHNN and CDR2 SYGVQD (reference sequence). This CDR3 is built from 14 residues. V was clipped by 0 bases and J by 4 bases, with 10 bases between them. CDR3 DNA: TGCGCCAGCAGTGAGTCAGCTAGTCGGTACGAGCAGTACTTC. Translated: CASSESASRYEQYF.

The chain employs TRBV28 and TRBJ2-5; D assignment may be TRBD1 or TRBD2 (6 bases each). Germline CDR1 is MDHEN and CDR2 is SYDVKM. The CDR3 is 15 amino acids. The germline V and J ends were trimmed by 6 bases and 2 bases, with 16 bases remaining between them. The CDR3: CASRKEGGRQETQYF. The CDR3 coding sequence is TGTGCCAGCAGAAAGGAAGGGGGGAGGCAAGAGACCCAGTACTTC.

The CDR3 region is CASSSGGGGDTQYF. Written as DNA, the CDR3 is TGCGCCAGCAGTTCGGGGGGAGGTGGAGATACGCAGTATTTT. This chain joins TRBV23-1 and TRBJ2-3, with 7 bases that match TRBD2. TRBV23-1 is labeled an ORF, and its function is uncertain. V lost 5 bases and J lost 5; bases outside the gene matches: 7. The CDR3 consists of 14 residues.

This clonotype has just a few counts. The chain employs TRBV12-3 or TRBV12-4 and TRBJ2-3; TRBD1 agrees at 12 bases. The CDR3 totals 16 residues. Losses at the gene ends were 4 bases for V and 5 bases for J; bases not matched to a gene: 7. The CDR3 reads CASSSGQGAPGDTQYF. CDR3 bases: TGTGCCAGCAGTTCGGGACAGGGGGCGCCCGGAGATACGCAGTATTTT.

A note on this clonotype: The junction and the germline gene differ at one end; a read error may be behind it. The chain is built from TRBV2 and TRBJ1-5, with D possibly TRBD1 on 5 matching bases. Germline V gene data show CDR1 as SNHLY and CDR2 as FYNNEI. The CDR3 totals 18 residues. The CDR3 bases are TGTGCCATCAGTTCCGGTGGGTGGGGCCCAAATAGCAATCAGCCCCAGCATTTT. Its protein product is CAISSGGWGPNSNQPQHF. The full variable domain, its missing parts supplied by reference TRBV2 and TRBJ1-5, is EPEVTQTPSHQVTQMGQEVILRCVPISNHLYFYWYRQILGQKVEFLVSFYNNEISEKSEIFDDQFSVERPDGSNFTLKIRSTKLEDSAMYFCAISSGGWGPNSNQPQHFGDGTRLSIL.

The gene calls are TRBV7-9 and TRBJ2-7; D might be TRBD1 or TRBD2, each matching 5 bases. Trimming took off 3 bases at V and 7 bases at J, with 10 bases between the two ends. CDR3 length equals 12 residues. CDR1 SEHNR and CDR2 FQNEAQ come from the germline V gene (reference sequence). The CDR3 bases are TGTGCCAGCAGCTTGGGGACGATGGAGCAGTACTTC. This translates into CASSLGTMEQYF.

The J gene is TRBJ1-2, the V gene TRBV7-9; D not certain. Trimming took 2 bases from V and 4 from J, leaving 8 bases between them. This CDR3 contains 13 residues. The germline V gene has CDR1 SEHNR and CDR2 FQNEAQ (reference sequence). CDR3 in DNA: TGTGCCAGCAGCTTAATAGCACTCTATGGCTACACCTTC. Translation gives CASSLIALYGYTF.

This clonotype was found once. This rearrangement joins TRBV7-9 to TRBJ2-1, with D possibly TRBD2 on 7 matching bases. The CDR3 runs to 16 residues. Germline V gene data show CDR1 as SEHNR and CDR2 as FQNEAQ (reference sequence). Trimming removed 5 bases at V and 3 bases at J, with 17 bases between. DNA of the CDR3: TGTGCCAGCAGCCCCCTGCGGGGGCCCCACTACAATGAGCAGTTCTTC. Translated: CASSPLRGPHYNEQFF.

This clonotype was found a few times. V and J are TRBV6-2 or TRBV6-3 and TRBJ2-2; D remains ambiguous. Germline V lookup: CDR1 MNHEY, CDR2 SVGEGT. V was pared by 4 bases and J by 5 bases, with 11 bases between. The CDR3 loop spans 14 amino acids. The CDR3 DNA sequence: TGTGCCAGCAGTTCCCCCTTCCGGACCGGGGAGCTGTTTTTT. The encoded protein is CASSSPFRTGELFF.

V is TRBV19 and J is TRBJ2-4; TRBD2 aligns across 10 bases. Germline V CDR1 and CDR2: LNHDA, SQIVND (reference sequence). The V gene end was trimmed by 1 base and the J gene end by 7 bases; junction bases not matched to a gene: 1. The CDR3 contains 14 residues. This chain's CDR3 is CASSIAAGGNIQYF. The CDR3 bases are TGTGCCAGTAGTATAGCAGCGGGAGGGAACATTCAGTACTTC.

Only a few counts were recorded for this clonotype. The chain employs TRBV20-1 and TRBJ1-5; D is perhaps TRBD1 (6 bases). Germline-derived CDR1 and CDR2 are DFQATT and SNEGSKA (reference sequence). The V and J ends lost 6 bases and 0 bases respectively, with 24 bases between them. The CDR3 spans 18 residues. CDR3 DNA: TGCAGTGCAATACTGGGGGCCCCGCTCGTATATAGCAATCAGCCCCAGCATTTT. Translated: CSAILGAPLVYSNQPQHF.

This clonotype was recorded many times. This chain connects TRBV12-3 or TRBV12-4 to TRBJ2-1; TRBD2 matches at 9 bases. V shed 7 bases, J shed 5 bases, and the junction held 9 bases outside the gene matches. The CDR3 is 15 amino acids. Written as DNA, the CDR3 is TGTGCCAGCAACCCCGCTAGCGGGAAGGACAATGAGCAGTTCTTC. Translating it yields CASNPASGKDNEQFF.

The CDR3 nucleotides read TGTGCCACCAGCGGAAGACAGTACAATCAGCCCCAGCATTTT. Its protein product is CATSGRQYNQPQHF. This chain connects TRBV15 to TRBJ1-5, with D possibly TRBD1 on 5 matching bases. The germline gives CDR1 LNHNV, CDR2 YYDKDF (reference sequence). The V and J ends lost 5 bases and 3 bases respectively, with 11 bases between them. This CDR3 spans 14 amino acids.

This clonotype turned up a few times. The chain couples TRBV27 to TRBJ2-7, with D perhaps matching TRBD1 or TRBD2 (5 bases each). V was clipped by 5 bases and J by 3 bases, with 14 bases between them. The CDR3 totals 14 residues. Germline values: CDR1 MNHEY, CDR2 SMNVEV (reference sequence). The CDR3 DNA is TGTGCCAGCAGTAAACGGGACCAAATCTACGAGCAGTACTTC. Its protein is CASSKRDQIYEQYF.